The source of this TCR beta chain is a study of OX40 agonist ivuxolimab in advanced cancers. This clone turned up a few times. Its matching antigen is unknown. Clones were read by immunoSEQ multiplex PCR, and TCRdb kept only the in-frame ones, dropping some. The sample lists some 43,000 clones; 70% to 90% were seen once. Study results and limitations: At 0.1 to 3.0 mg/kg, CD4+ and CD8+ blood T cells expanded clonally by week 6.

CDR3 length equals 14 residues. Germline lookup yields CDR1 MNHNS and CDR2 SASEGT. V was shortened by 0 bases and J by 7 bases, with 9 bases between the two germline ends. The chain combines TRBV6-1 with TRBJ1-4; D possibly corresponds to TRBD1 (6 bases). Specimen: CD4+ or CD8+ T cells sorted from blood, collected in a trial of the OX40 agonist ivuxolimab. The sequence came from an adult with an advanced solid tumor such as melanoma, head and neck, liver or kidney cancer. CDR3 loop: CASSEAGTREKLFF. Written as DNA, the CDR3 is TGTGCCAGCAGTGAAGCGGGGACACGTGAAAAACTGTTTTTT.